This paragraph reports one TCR beta chain. Its antigen is undetermined. The sample is drawn from a study of blood T cells in healthy people across ages. The authors ran a second PCR of about 6 to 11 cycles using a sample-barcoded 5' primer and a J-beta primer mix. MiXCR, applied by TCRdb to the 5' RACE reads, yields one record per CDR3 protein. Among approximately 800,000 distinct CDR3 sequences listed, around three fifths were seen once. This CDR3 is 14 amino acids long. Losses at the gene ends were 5 bases for V and 7 bases for J; bases not matched to a gene: 3. CDR1 SEHNR and CDR2 FQNEAQ come from the germline V gene (reference sequence). General study findings and limits: In these data, TCR beta diversity tracked strongly with naive T cell percentage.

Russia was home to the donors, healthy Caucasian individuals aged 6 to 90. The receptor's source is a man in his forties or fifties in good health. Sequenced input: blood. The chain recombines TRBV7-9 with TRBJ1-6; TRBD1 agrees at 9 bases. CDR3 coding DNA: TGTGCCAGCAGCGGAGGGACAGGGAATTCACCCCTCCACTTT. Protein: CASSGGTGNSPLHF.